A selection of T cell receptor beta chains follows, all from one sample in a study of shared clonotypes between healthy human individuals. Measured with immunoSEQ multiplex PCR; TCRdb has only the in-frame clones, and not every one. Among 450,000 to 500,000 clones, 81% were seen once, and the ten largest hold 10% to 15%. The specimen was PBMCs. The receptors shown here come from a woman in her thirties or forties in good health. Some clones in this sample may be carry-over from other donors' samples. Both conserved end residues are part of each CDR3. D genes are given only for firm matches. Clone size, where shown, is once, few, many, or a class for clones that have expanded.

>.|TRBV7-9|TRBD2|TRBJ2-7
CASTRLAGGPAYEQYF
TGTGCCAGCACCCGACTAGCGGGAGGGCCCGCCTACGAGCAGTACTTC
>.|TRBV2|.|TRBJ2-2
CASRGTVNTGELFF
TGTGCCAGCAGGGGGACGGTGAACACCGGGGAGCTGTTTTTT
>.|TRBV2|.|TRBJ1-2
CASSELRSGDYGYTF
TGTGCCAGCAGTGAATTAAGGTCGGGGGACTATGGCTACACCTTC
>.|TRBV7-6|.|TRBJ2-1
CASSARLELAEQFF
TGTGCCAGCAGCGCGCGACTAGAATTGGCTGAGCAGTTCTTC
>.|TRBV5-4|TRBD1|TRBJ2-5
CASSLESTGGGETQYF
TGTGCCAGCAGCTTGGAGAGCACAGGGGGCGGGGAGACCCAGTACTTC
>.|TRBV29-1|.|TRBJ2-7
CSVVVGYEQYF
TGCAGCGTTGTGGTAGGGTACGAGCAGTACTTC
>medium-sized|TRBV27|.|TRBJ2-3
CASTRSHGDTQYF
TGTGCCAGCACAAGGTCCCACGGTGATACGCAGTATTTT
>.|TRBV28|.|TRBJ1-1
CASSSSWMNTEAFF
TGTGCCAGCAGTTCGAGCTGGATGAACACTGAAGCTTTCTTT
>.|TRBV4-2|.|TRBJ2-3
CASSGQTDTQYF
TGTGCCAGCAGTGGGCAGACAGATACGCAGTATTTT
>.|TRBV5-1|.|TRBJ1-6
CASSLASGSYNSPLHF
TGCGCCAGCAGCTTGGCATCGGGCTCCTATAATTCACCCCTCCACTTT
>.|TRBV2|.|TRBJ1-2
CASSEGLNYGYTF
TGTGCCAGCAGTGAAGGCCTAAACTATGGCTACACCTTC
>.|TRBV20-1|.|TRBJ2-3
CSASTRDTQYF
TGCAGTGCATCAACCCGGGATACGCAGTATTTT
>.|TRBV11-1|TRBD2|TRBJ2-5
CASGLAVYNEQYF
TGTGCCTCTGGACTAGCGGTTTACAATGAGCAGTACTTC